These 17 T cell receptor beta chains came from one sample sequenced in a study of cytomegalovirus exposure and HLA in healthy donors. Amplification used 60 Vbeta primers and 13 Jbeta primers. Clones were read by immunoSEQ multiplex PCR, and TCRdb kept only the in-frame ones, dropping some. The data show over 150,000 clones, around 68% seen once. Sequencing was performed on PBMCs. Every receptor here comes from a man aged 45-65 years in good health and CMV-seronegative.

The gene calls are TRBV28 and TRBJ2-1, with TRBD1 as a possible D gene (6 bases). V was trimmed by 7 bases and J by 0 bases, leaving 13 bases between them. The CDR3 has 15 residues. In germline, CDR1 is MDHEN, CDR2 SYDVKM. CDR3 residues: CASKGTGSSYNEQFF. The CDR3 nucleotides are TGTGCCAGCAAGGGAACAGGGAGCTCCTACAATGAGCAGTTCTTC.

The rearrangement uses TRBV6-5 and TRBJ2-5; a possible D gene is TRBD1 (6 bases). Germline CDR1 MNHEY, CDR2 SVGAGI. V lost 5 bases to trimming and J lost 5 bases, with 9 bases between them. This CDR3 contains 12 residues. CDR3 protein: CASSDRRETQYF. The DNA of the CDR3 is TGTGCCAGCAGTGACAGGAGGGAGACCCAGTACTTC.

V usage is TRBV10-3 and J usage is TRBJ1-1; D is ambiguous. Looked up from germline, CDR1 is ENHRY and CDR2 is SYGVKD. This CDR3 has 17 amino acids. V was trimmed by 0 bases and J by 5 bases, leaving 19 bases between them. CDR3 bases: TGTGCCATCAGTGAGTCAAAGGTAGGAGTCGGTGGGACTGAAGCTTTCTTT. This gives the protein CAISESKVGVGGTEAFF.

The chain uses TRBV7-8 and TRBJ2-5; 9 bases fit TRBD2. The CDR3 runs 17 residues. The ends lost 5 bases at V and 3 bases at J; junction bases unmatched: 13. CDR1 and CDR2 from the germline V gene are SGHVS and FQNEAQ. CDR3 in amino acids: CASSPPRGIAGEETQYF. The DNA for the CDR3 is TGTGCCAGCAGCCCCCCCCGGGGTATAGCGGGGGAAGAGACCCAGTACTTC.

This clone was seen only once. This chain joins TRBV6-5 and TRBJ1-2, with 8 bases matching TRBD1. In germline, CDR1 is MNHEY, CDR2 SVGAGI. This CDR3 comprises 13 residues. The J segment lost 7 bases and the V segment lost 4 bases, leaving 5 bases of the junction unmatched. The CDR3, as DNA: TGTGCCAGCAGTTCACGGACAGGGTTTGGCTACACCTTC. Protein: CASSSRTGFGYTF.

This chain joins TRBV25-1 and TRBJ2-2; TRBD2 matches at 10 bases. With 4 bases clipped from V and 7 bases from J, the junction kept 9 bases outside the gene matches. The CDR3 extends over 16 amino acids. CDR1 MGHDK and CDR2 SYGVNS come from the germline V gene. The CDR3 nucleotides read TGTGCCAGCAGTGCCCCAAAACTAGCGGGGCACGGGGAGCTGTTTTTT. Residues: CASSAPKLAGHGELFF.

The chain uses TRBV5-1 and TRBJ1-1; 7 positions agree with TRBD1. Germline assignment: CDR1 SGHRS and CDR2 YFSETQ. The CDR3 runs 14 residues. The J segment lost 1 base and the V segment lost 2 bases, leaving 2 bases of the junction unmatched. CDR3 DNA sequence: TGCGCCAGCAGCTTCGGACAGGAGAACACTGAAGCTTTCTTT. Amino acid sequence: CASSFGQENTEAFF. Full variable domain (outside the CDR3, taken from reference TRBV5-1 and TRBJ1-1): KAGVTQTPRYLIKTRGQQVTLSCSPISGHRSVSWYQQTPGQGLQFLFEYFSETQRNKGNFPGRFSGRQFSNSRSEMNVSTLELGDSALYLCASSFGQENTEAFFGQGTRLTVV.

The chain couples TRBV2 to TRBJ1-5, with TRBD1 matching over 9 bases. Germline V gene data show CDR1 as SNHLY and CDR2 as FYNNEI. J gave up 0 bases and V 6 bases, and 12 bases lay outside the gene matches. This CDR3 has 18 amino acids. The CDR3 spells CASRASRDRDYSNQPQHF. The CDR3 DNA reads TGTGCCAGCAGGGCCTCTAGGGACAGGGATTATAGCAATCAGCCCCAGCATTTT.

This chain's CDR3 is CASRSPGTGANVLTF. The DNA for the CDR3 is TGTGCCAGCAGGTCTCCAGGTACCGGGGCCAACGTCCTGACTTTC. The chain combines TRBV7-2 with TRBJ2-6; no definite D call. The CDR3 totals 15 residues. V dropped 6 bases and J dropped 4 bases, with 13 bases sitting between them. Per the germline V gene, CDR1 is SGHTA and CDR2 is FQGNSA.

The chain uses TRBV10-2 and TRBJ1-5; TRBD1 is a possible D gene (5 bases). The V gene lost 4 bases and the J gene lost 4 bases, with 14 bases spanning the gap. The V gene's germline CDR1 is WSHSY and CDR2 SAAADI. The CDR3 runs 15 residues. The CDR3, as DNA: TGCGCCAGCAGTGTAGGGGCATTATCAAATCAGCCCCAGCATTTT. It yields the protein CASSVGALSNQPQHF.

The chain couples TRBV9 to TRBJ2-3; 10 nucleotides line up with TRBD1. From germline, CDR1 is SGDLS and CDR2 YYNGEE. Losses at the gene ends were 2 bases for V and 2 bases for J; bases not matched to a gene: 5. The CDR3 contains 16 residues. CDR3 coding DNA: TGTGCCAGCAGCGTGGGGACAGGGGTCCCCACAGATACGCAGTATTTT. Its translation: CASSVGTGVPTDTQYF.

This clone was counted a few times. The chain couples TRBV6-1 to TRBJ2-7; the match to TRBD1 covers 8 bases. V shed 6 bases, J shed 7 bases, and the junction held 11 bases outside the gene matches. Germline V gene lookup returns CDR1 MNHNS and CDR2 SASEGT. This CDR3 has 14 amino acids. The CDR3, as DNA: TGTGCCAGCAGGGCCCGGACAGGGACGATAGAGCAGTACTTC. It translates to CASRARTGTIEQYF.

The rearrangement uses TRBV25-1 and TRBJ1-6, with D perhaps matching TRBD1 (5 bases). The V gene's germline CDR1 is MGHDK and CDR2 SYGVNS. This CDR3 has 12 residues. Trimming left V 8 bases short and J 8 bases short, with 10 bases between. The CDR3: CASSWGDSPLHF. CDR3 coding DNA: TGTGCCAGCTCATGGGGGGATTCACCCCTCCACTTT.

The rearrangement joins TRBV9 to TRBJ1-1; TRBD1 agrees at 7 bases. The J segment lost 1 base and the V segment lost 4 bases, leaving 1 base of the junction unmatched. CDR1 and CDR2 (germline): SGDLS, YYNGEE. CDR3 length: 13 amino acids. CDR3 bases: TGTGCCAGCAGCTGGACAGGGAACACTGAAGCTTTCTTT. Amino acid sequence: CASSWTGNTEAFF.

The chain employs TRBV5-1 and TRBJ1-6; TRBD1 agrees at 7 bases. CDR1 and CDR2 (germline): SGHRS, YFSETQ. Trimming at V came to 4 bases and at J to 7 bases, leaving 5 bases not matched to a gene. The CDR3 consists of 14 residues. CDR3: CASSPQQGNSPLHF. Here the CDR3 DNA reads TGCGCCAGCAGCCCCCAACAGGGGAATTCACCCCTCCACTTT.

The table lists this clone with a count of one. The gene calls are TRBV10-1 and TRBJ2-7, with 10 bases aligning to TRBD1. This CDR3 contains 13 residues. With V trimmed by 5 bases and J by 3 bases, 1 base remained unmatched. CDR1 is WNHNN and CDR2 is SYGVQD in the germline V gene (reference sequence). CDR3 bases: TGCGCCAGCAGTTGGGACAGGGGCTACGAGCAGTACTTC. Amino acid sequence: CASSWDRGYEQYF.

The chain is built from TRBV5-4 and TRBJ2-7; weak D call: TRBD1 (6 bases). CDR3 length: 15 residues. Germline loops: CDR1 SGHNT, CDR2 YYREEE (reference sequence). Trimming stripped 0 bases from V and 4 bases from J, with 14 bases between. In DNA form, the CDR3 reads TGTGCCAGCAGCTTGGCCCAGGGGCTAATGTACGAGCAGTACTTC. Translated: CASSLAQGLMYEQYF.